Listed below are T cell receptor beta chains from one sample, sequenced in a study of siplizumab effects on memory and regulatory T cells. Profiling relied on immunoSEQ multiplex PCR, and the TCRdb table lists in-frame clones only, not all of them. The sample consists of tens of thousands of clones, roughly 88% of them appearing once. Material for sequencing was Tregs sorted from blood. The source of these receptors is a human donor in good health. CDR3s include the opening cysteine and the closing phenylalanine or tryptophan. D genes are given only for firm matches. For some rows the clone size is stated as once, few or many, or as a class when expanded; others skip it.

v_gene: TRBV6-5; d_gene: -; abundance: -; j_gene: TRBJ2-2; CDR3nt: TGTGCCAGCAGCCGAGACTGGCCGAACACCGGGGAGCTGTTTTTT; CDR3aa: CASSRDWPNTGELFF
v_gene: TRBV27; d_gene: -; abundance: -; j_gene: TRBJ1-4; CDR3nt: TGTGCCAGCAGTTTATTAGGTACACGTAGGGGAGAAAAACTGTTTTTT; CDR3aa: CASSLLGTRRGEKLFF
v_gene: TRBV4-1; d_gene: -; abundance: once; j_gene: TRBJ2-3; CDR3nt: TGCGCCAGCAGCCTTCGAGGGACAGATACGCAGTATTTT; CDR3aa: CASSLRGTDTQYF
v_gene: TRBV27; d_gene: TRBD1; abundance: -; j_gene: TRBJ2-7; CDR3nt: TGTGCCAGCAGGCCGGGACAGGTCTCCTACGAGCAGTACTTC; CDR3aa: CASRPGQVSYEQYF
v_gene: TRBV28; d_gene: -; abundance: -; j_gene: TRBJ1-5; CDR3nt: TGTGCCAGCAGTTCGAGGGGCAGGGGAGGTGACAATCAGCCCCAGCATTTT; CDR3aa: CASSSRGRGGDNQPQHF
v_gene: TRBV7-2; d_gene: -; abundance: -; j_gene: TRBJ2-2; CDR3nt: TGTGCCAGCAGCTTAAAGACGGCCAACACCGGGGAGCTGTTTTTT; CDR3aa: CASSLKTANTGELFF
v_gene: TRBV4-3; d_gene: TRBD2; abundance: -; j_gene: TRBJ2-7; CDR3nt: TGCGCCAGCAGCTACGACTTGCGGGGAGGGTTCGCCGAGCAGTACTTC; CDR3aa: CASSYDLRGGFAEQYF
v_gene: TRBV7-3; d_gene: -; abundance: -; j_gene: TRBJ1-2; CDR3nt: TGTGCCAGCAGCCCCTCGGCAGGGTCTAGCTATGGCTACACCTTC; CDR3aa: CASSPSAGSSYGYTF
v_gene: TRBV30; d_gene: -; abundance: -; j_gene: TRBJ1-5; CDR3nt: TGTGCCTGCCTGACTGCCGAGGGACAGCCCCAGCATTTT; CDR3aa: CACLTAEGQPQHF
v_gene: TRBV5-1; d_gene: -; abundance: -; j_gene: TRBJ2-1; CDR3nt: TGCGCCAGCAGCCAGGGGACTTTACGTTACAATGAGCAGTTCTTC; CDR3aa: CASSQGTLRYNEQFF
v_gene: TRBV30; d_gene: -; abundance: -; j_gene: TRBJ1-5; CDR3nt: TGTGCCTGGTCCCCGGGGATTAATCAGCCCCAGCATTTT; CDR3aa: CAWSPGINQPQHF
v_gene: TRBV30; d_gene: TRBD1; abundance: few; j_gene: TRBJ2-7; CDR3nt: TGTGCCTGGAGTACTATGCTCCGGGACAGCTCATCTCCCGAGCAGTACTTC; CDR3aa: CAWSTMLRDSSSPEQYF
v_gene: TRBV28; d_gene: -; abundance: -; j_gene: TRBJ1-2; CDR3nt: TGTGCCAGCGGGACACTCTCCGGCTATGGCTACACCTTC; CDR3aa: CASGTLSGYGYTF
v_gene: TRBV27; d_gene: -; abundance: -; j_gene: TRBJ2-5; CDR3nt: TGTGCCAGCAGCGTCCGGGGGGCGCTTAGACTAGAGACCCAGTACTTC; CDR3aa: CASSVRGALRLETQYF